These T cell receptor beta chains were read from a single sample in a study of T cell clones after liver transplantation. Generated by immunoSEQ multiplex PCR, the TCRdb table keeps only in-frame clones and is missing some. The repertoire holds more than 95,000 clones, with about nine tenths as singletons. The sample here was CD4+ T cells from blood, taken 12 months after liver transplant. These receptor sequences come from a human patient who received a liver transplant. Some T cells may trace back to the graft donor. Each CDR3 is given with its conserved first and last residue.

J: TRBJ2-1
V: TRBV11-2
CDR3: CASSLGPSYNEQFF

J: TRBJ1-1
V: TRBV29-1
CDR3: CSVHLTGTGTGFGTEAFF

J: TRBJ1-5
V: TRBV11-2
CDR3: CASSFQGVGQPQHF

J: TRBJ2-1
V: TRBV18
CDR3: CASSSDPGQGNEQFF

J: TRBJ1-1
V: TRBV19
CDR3: CASTKGTSWHTEAFF

J: TRBJ1-1
V: TRBV18
CDR3: CASSPGQGGTEAFF

J: TRBJ2-7
V: TRBV21-1
CDR3: CARYEQYF

J: TRBJ2-1
V: TRBV29-1
CDR3: CSVDWESSYNEQFF

J: TRBJ2-7
V: TRBV11-3
CDR3: CASSPSPYEQYF

J: TRBJ2-6
V: TRBV19
CDR3: CASSIPGLAGFLSGANVLTF

J: TRBJ1-2
V: TRBV2
CDR3: CASTTGPRLNYGYTF